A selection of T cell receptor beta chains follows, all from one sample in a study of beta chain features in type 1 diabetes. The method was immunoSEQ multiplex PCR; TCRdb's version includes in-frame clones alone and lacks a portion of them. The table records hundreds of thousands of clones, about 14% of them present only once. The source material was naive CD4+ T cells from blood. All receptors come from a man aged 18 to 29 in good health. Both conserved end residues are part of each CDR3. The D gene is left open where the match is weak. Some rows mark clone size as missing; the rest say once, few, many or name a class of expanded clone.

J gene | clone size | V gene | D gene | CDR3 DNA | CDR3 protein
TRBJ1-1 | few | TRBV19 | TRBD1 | TGTGCCAGTAGTAACCACAGGGGCCGGAACACTGAAGCTTTCTTT | CASSNHRGRNTEAFF
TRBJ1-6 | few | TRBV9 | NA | TGTGCCAGCAGCGTAGCAGGCTCGGGATCACCCCTCCACTTT | CASSVAGSGSPLHF
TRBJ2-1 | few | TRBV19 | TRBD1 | TGTGCCAGTAGAGACAGGGATTGGGATGAGCAGTTCTTC | CASRDRDWDEQFF
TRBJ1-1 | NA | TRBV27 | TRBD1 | TGTGCCAGCAGTCCCCGGACAGGGCTCACTGAAGCTTTCTTT | CASSPRTGLTEAFF
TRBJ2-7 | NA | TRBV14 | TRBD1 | TGTGCCAGCGAGGGGGCCCAGGAGCAGTACTTC | CASEGAQEQYF
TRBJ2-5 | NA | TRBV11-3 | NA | TGTGCCAGCAGCTTAAAAGGGGAGACCCAGTACTTC | CASSLKGETQYF
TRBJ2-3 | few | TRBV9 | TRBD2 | TGTGCCAGCAGCGTAATGATCCTAGCGGGGGGGCCAAACACAGATACGCAGTATTTT | CASSVMILAGGPNTDTQYF
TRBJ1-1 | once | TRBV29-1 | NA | TGCAGCGTTCAAGGGAGGATGAACACTGAAGCTTTCTTT | CSVQGRMNTEAFF
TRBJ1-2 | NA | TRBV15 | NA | TGTGCCACCAGCAGACCGGTAGGGGGATATGGCTACACCTTC | CATSRPVGGYGYTF
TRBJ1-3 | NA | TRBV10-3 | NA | TGTGCCACTGGCCGCTCTGGAAACACCATATATTTT | CATGRSGNTIYF
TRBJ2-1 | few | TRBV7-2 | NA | TGTGCCAGCAGCCAGACTCAGAGCTCCTACAATGAGCAGTTCTTC | CASSQTQSSYNEQFF
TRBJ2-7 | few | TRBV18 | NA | TGTGCCAGCGCCCTAGACAGAGCCTACGAGCAGTACTTC | CASALDRAYEQYF
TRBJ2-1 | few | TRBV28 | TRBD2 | TGTGCCAGCAGGCCGGGAGGGCCGAGTGAGCAGTTCTTC | CASRPGGPSEQFF
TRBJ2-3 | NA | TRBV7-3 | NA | TGTGCCAGCAGCTTAACTGACGGGAACACAGATACGCAGTATTTT | CASSLTDGNTDTQYF
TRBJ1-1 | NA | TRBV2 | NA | TGTGCCAGCAGTCGGACAGAGAACACTGAAGCTTTCTTT | CASSRTENTEAFF
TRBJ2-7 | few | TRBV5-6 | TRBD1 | TGTGCCAGCGAGGGCCGGGGACAGGGGCCCTTCTACGAGCAGTACTTC | CASEGRGQGPFYEQYF
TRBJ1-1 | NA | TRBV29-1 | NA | TGCAGCGTTGAGGGGGCATCTGGGACTGAAGCTTTCTTT | CSVEGASGTEAFF
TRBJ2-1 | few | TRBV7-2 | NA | TGTGCCAGCAGCTTAGTATCGCTATTCAGAGGCTCCTACAATGAGCAGTTCTTC | CASSLVSLFRGSYNEQFF
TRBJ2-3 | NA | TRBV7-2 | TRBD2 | TGTGCCAGCAGCTTAAGACTAGCGGGAGTCACAGATACGCAGTATTTT | CASSLRLAGVTDTQYF
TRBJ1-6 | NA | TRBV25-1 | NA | TGTGCCAGCAGTCCCCCCCGCGGGGGTGGGGGTGCACCCCTCCACTTT | CASSPPRGGGGAPLHF
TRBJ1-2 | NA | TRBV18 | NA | TGTGCCAGCTCCCCCCAGAAGAATGGCTACACCTTC | CASSPQKNGYTF
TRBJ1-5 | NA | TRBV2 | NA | TGTGCCAGCAGTGAGGCAGGGACTAGAACAAATCAGCCCCAGCATTTT | CASSEAGTRTNQPQHF
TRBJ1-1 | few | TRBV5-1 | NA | TGCGCCAGCAGCCTTGGGACACCAGACGACGCTTTCTTT | CASSLGTPDDAFF
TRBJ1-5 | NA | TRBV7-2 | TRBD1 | TGTGCCAGCACCCTCGGACAGGGTGCTCAGCCCCAGCATTTT | CASTLGQGAQPQHF
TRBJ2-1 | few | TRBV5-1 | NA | TGCGCCAGCAGCTTAAACGGGCCCCTTCGCTTACTTAGCTCCTACAATGAGCAGTTCTTC | CASSLNGPLRLLSSYNEQFF
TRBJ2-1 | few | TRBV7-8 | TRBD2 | TGTGCCAGCAGCCGGAGGCCGGGACTAGCCACCGGGCCCTCCTACAATGAGCAGTTCTTC | CASSRRPGLATGPSYNEQFF
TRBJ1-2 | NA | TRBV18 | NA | TGTGCCAGCTCACAGCTCGCCGGGACGGAGTATGGCTACACCTTC | CASSQLAGTEYGYTF
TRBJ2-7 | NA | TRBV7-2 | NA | TGTGCCAGCAGCACACGGACAGCCTCCTACGAGCAGTACTTC | CASSTRTASYEQYF
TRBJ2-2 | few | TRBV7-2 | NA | TGTGCCAGCAGCCACGGACTCCCCGGCTGGGCCGGGGAGCTGTTTTTT | CASSHGLPGWAGELFF
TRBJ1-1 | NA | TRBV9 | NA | TGTGCCAGCAGCGTAATAGAGAGAATGAACACTGAAGCTTTCTTT | CASSVIERMNTEAFF
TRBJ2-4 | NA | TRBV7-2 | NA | TGTGCCAGCAGCCCCCAGTACTTC | CASSPQYF
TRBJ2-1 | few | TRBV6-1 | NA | TGTGCCAGCAGTGATCAAAGTTTAGTCTACAATGAGCAGTTCTTC | CASSDQSLVYNEQFF
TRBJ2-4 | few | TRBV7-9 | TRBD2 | TGTGCCAGCAGCGTCACTAGCGGGGGAAACATTCAGTACTTC | CASSVTSGGNIQYF
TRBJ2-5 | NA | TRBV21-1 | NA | TGTGCCAGCAACACTCGTTACCGGGACATTAACCTACAAGAGACCCAGTACTTC | CASNTRYRDINLQETQYF
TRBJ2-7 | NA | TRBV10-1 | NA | TGCGCCAGCAGTGGACACAGGTACGAGCAGTACTTC | CASSGHRYEQYF
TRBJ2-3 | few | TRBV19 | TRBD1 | TGTGCCAGTAGTAGGCTGGGACAGGGCACAGATACGCAGTATTTT | CASSRLGQGTDTQYF
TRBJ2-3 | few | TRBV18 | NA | TGTGCCAGCTCACCTGAAACGTTAGGATTTGGGGGGACTGGCACAGATACGCAGTATTTT | CASSPETLGFGGTGTDTQYF
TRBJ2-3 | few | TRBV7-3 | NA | TGTGCCAGCAGCTCTCGGGGTAGCACAGATACGCAGTATTTT | CASSSRGSTDTQYF
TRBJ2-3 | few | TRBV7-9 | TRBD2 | TGTGCCAGCAGCCCACTAGCGGGGCTGAGCACAGATACGCAGTATTTT | CASSPLAGLSTDTQYF
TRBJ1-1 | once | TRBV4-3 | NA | TGCGCCAGCAGCCAAGGAACAGGTTGGAACAGGGTGATGAACACTGAAGCTTTCTTT | CASSQGTGWNRVMNTEAFF
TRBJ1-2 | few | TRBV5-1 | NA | TGCGCCAGCAGCTTTCCAGGAGGGGATTCTAACTATGGCTACACCTTC | CASSFPGGDSNYGYTF
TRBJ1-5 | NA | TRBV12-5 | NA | TGTGCTAGTGGTTTGGGGAGCAATCAGCCCCAGCATTTT | CASGLGSNQPQHF
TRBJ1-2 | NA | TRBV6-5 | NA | TGTGCCAGCAGTTACCGGACAGCTAACTATGGCTACACCTTC | CASSYRTANYGYTF
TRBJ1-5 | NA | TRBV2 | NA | TGTGCCAGCACCAACAGACAGATTAGCAATCAGCCCCAGCATTTT | CASTNRQISNQPQHF
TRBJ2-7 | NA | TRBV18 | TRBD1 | TGTGCCAGCGCCCAAGACAGGGCCTCGGGGGAGCAGTACTTC | CASAQDRASGEQYF
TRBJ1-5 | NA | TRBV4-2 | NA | TGTGCCAGCAGCCAAGGAGGCTTCAATCAGCCCCAGCATTTT | CASSQGGFNQPQHF
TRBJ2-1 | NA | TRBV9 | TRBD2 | TGTGCCAGCAGCGTAGACCTAGCGGGAGTATTCAGTGAGCAGTTCTTC | CASSVDLAGVFSEQFF
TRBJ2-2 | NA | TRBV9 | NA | TGTGCCAGCACCCCCCGGCAGGGGGGGTTGGCCGGGGAGCTGTTTTTT | CASTPRQGGLAGELFF